This T cell receptor (beta chain) is drawn from a study of T-cell memory formation after mild COVID-19 (dated by TCRdb to the early 2020s). Turning to the overall study: TCR sequence clusters from the two donors were found to be largely donor specific. The cohort comprised two young, previously healthy adult volunteers, one female and one male. In a couple of donors, T-cell clones that expanded and contracted after mild COVID-19 were tracked by sequencing TCRalpha and TCRbeta repertoires over time. Study-level results and caveats: Contracting CD4+ clones were found mainly in CM and EM memory subsets, while CD8+ clones were enriched in EMRA. Clones that contracted from day 15 to 85 showed balanced CD4/CD8 phenotypes, whereas a second wave of clones that expanded from day 15 to 37 leaned towards CD4+. Some responding clones were detected in pre-infection memory, which suggested that pre-existing cross-reactive memory T cells had joined the SARS-CoV-2 response. Only two mild cases were covered in the study, and larger cohorts including severe cases with pre-infection samples were considered necessary. Whether the second-wave clones peaking on day 37 were SARS-CoV-2 specific was not confirmed.

CDR1 and CDR2 were assigned from the germline V gene as SGHRS and YFSETQ. Spanning cysteine to valine, the CDR3 consists of 15 amino acids. Only the CDR3 DNA stays, 45 bases, in frame from base 1. V lost 0 bases and J lost 3 bases; the stretch between them is 13 bases long. As regards this clonotype: Its antigen specificity is not known. No base-level quality is on record; no much larger clone is a single base apart.

Reads for this sample came from an Illumina NovaSeq 6000. TCRalpha and TCRbeta cDNA libraries were constructed by 5'RACE with constant-segment primers, with sample barcodes and unique molecular identifiers being introduced. Trizol reagent was used to extract RNA from every sample. The libraries were amplified in two PCR steps, and the second step added a second sample barcode and Illumina TruSeq adapters. Sequencing of the libraries was done on an Illumina NovaSeq, producing 2 x 150 bp paired-end reads. Regarding the original processing steps: With migec v1.2.7, reads were demultiplexed and then collapsed into UMI-guided consensus sequences. Using mixcr v2.1.11, UMI consensuses were aligned to TRA and TRB V and J templates and then assembled into clonotypes. A clonotype was counted as expanded or contracted only if both edgeR and NoisET called the change significant, with noise models trained on biological replicates. For edgeR calls, a false discovery rate-adjusted p below 0.01 and a log2 fold-change threshold of 1 were applied. As an exploratory analysis of dynamics, PCA with hierarchical clustering was applied to max-normalized trajectories of the 1000 most abundant clonotypes. Each responding clone was given a CD4 or CD8 phenotype based on the CD4+ and CD8+ repertoires, which had been sequenced separately. In-frame beta chains were kept once TCRdb had trimmed the public reads at Q25 with fastp and called clones with MiXCR. Rows are combined by CDR3 protein, so each entry shows the most common genes and DNA. What appears here as the V and J calls and clone size reflects TCRdb's work, not the paper's. The sample table holds just over 300,000 distinct CDR3 sequences, of which 15% to 20% were seen once. The leading ten clones occupy approximately 21% of the sample.

Ficoll-Paque density gradient centrifugation was the method used to isolate PBMCs. The chain uses TRBV5-1 and TRBJ2-7, with the D segment identity uncertain. Sequenced material: PBMCs or a T cell subset sorted from them (not recorded which). The sequence came from a man aged 18 to 30 who had mild COVID-19 (a few samples of this study predate the infection). The sample titles of this study are shuffled in the database, so cell type and time point are left out; the donor was told from shared clones. The encoded CDR3 is CASSLGYGPVYEQYV. The DNA sequence is TGCGCCAGCAGCTTGGGTTACGGTCCTGTCTACGAGCAGTACGTC.